This is a list of T cell receptor beta chains from one sample in a study of CD8 T cells in Susac syndrome. MiXCR, run by TCRdb on the immunoSEQ multiplex PCR reads, gives a single entry per CDR3 protein. This table holds 210,000 or so distinct CDR3 sequences, about 95% found once. The sequencing sample was made of CD4+ T cells from PBMCs. These receptors all come from a human donor with Susac syndrome. The CDR3 runs from the conserved cysteine through the conserved F or W. The D gene is left open where the match is weak. Clone size is shown for a subset of rows, as once, few, many or a class of expanded clone.

TRBV7-9,.,TRBJ1-2,.,13,TGTGCCAGCAGCTTAGACGAGAACTATGGCTACACCTTC,CASSLDENYGYTF
TRBV5-6,.,TRBJ1-6,TRBD1,16,TGTGCCAGCAGCACCGGACAGGGTCGACCTAATTCACCCCTCCACTTT,CASSTGQGRPNSPLHF
TRBV7-8,.,TRBJ2-7,.,14,TGTGCCAGCAGCTTAGGGGACACCGCCTACGAGCAGTACTTC,CASSLGDTAYEQYF
TRBV7-3,.,TRBJ1-1,TRBD1,13,TGTGCCAGCAGCCTAAACGGACAGGATGAAGCTTTCTTT,CASSLNGQDEAFF
TRBV30,.,TRBJ1-3,TRBD1,15,TGTGCCTGGAGCCCATTACAGGGGTACGGAAACACCATATATTTT,CAWSPLQGYGNTIYF
TRBV20-1,.,TRBJ2-5,TRBD1,13,TGCAGTGTTCTGACAGGGATTGAAGAGACCCAGTACTTC,CSVLTGIEETQYF
TRBV29-1,.,TRBJ2-2,TRBD2,15,TGCAGCGCCTTCCTAGCGGGGGGGTTGGGCGGGGAGCTGTTTTTT,CSAFLAGGLGGELFF
TRBV7-2,once,TRBJ1-6,TRBD1,16,TGTGCCAGCAGCGAAGGGACAGGCCGCGGGGGTTCACCCCTCCACTTT,CASSEGTGRGGSPLHF
TRBV5-1,.,TRBJ1-2,.,13,TGCGCCAGCAGGTTCTCGGAACAAGGGGGCTACACCTTC,CASRFSEQGGYTF
TRBV11-1,.,TRBJ2-5,.,12,TGTGCCAGCAGGGGGACCGGCGAGACCCAGTACTTC,CASRGTGETQYF
TRBV18,.,TRBJ2-7,TRBD1,15,TGTGCCAGCTCACCCGGGACAGGGGGCAGCGGCGAGCAGTACTTC,CASSPGTGGSGEQYF
TRBV6-2/TRBV6-3,.,TRBJ2-7,.,11,TGTGCCAGCAGTAACAACTACGAGCAGTACTTC,CASSNNYEQYF
TRBV20-1,.,TRBJ2-7,TRBD2,15,TGCAGTGCTAGAGCGCGGGGAGCGGGGGCCTACGAGCAGTACTTC,CSARARGAGAYEQYF
TRBV6-1,.,TRBJ1-1,.,15,TGTGCCAGCAGGCGCCACACAGGGAGGAGCAGTGAAGCTTTCTTT,CASRRHTGRSSEAFF
TRBV4-1,.,TRBJ2-5,.,13,TGCGCCAGCAGCCAAGCACGGACGGGAACCCAGTACTTC,CASSQARTGTQYF
TRBV6-1,.,TRBJ2-4,.,15,TGTGCCAGCAGTGGGACAGAACTAGCCAAAAACATTCAGTACTTC,CASSGTELAKNIQYF
TRBV6-5,.,TRBJ1-2,.,12,TGTGCCAGCAGTGCGATAGGAGGCGGCTACACCTTC,CASSAIGGGYTF
TRBV20-1,.,TRBJ1-3,TRBD1,19,TGCAGTGCGCCGTCTAGGTCCGATCTAGGGGGCATCTCTGGAAACACCATATATTTT,CSAPSRSDLGGISGNTIYF
TRBV4-3,.,TRBJ2-5,TRBD2,16,TGCGCCAGCAGCCATGGACTAGCGGGGGTACAAGAGACCCAGTACTTC,CASSHGLAGVQETQYF
TRBV6-1,few,TRBJ1-1,TRBD1,13,TGTGCCAGCACCGGGACAGTCCGCTCTGAAGCTTTCTTT,CASTGTVRSEAFF
TRBV20-1,.,TRBJ2-7,.,14,TGCAGTGCTAGGTCCTTCTATGGGGACAACGAGCAGTACTTC,CSARSFYGDNEQYF
TRBV7-9,.,TRBJ1-2,TRBD1,12,TGTGCCAGCAGCTACGACAGGGGTGGCTACACCTTC,CASSYDRGGYTF
TRBV25-1,.,TRBJ2-7,.,13,TGTGCCAGCAGTGAAGTGGGGGCAGGGGAGCAGTACTTC,CASSEVGAGEQYF
TRBV10-2,.,TRBJ2-1,TRBD2,14,TGCGCCAGCAGTGTCCAGCGGGGTGGGGTAGAGCAGTTCTTC,CASSVQRGGVEQFF
TRBV6-2/TRBV6-3,.,TRBJ2-6,TRBD1,18,TGTGCCAGCAGGAAGGGGACAGGGTCCCTCTCTGGGGCCAACGTCCTGACTTTC,CASRKGTGSLSGANVLTF
TRBV30,.,TRBJ2-5,.,15,TGTGCCTGGAGCCTAATATGGGACTCCCAAGAGACCCAGTACTTC,CAWSLIWDSQETQYF
TRBV6-5,.,TRBJ1-2,.,14,TGTGCCAGCAGTTACTCAGCAGGGGCCTATGGCTACACCTTC,CASSYSAGAYGYTF
TRBV19,.,TRBJ2-6,.,15,TGTGCCAGTACCCAACGGGGGTGGGGGGCCAACGTCCTGACTTTC,CASTQRGWGANVLTF
TRBV29-1,.,TRBJ1-1,.,12,TGCAGCGGGGGGGGGCAAGACGGGGAAGCTTTCTTT,CSGGGQDGEAFF
TRBV20-1,once,TRBJ2-5,.,16,TGCAGTGCTAGAGGCCAGGAGAGGGTCTTCGAAGAGACCCAGTACTTC,CSARGQERVFEETQYF